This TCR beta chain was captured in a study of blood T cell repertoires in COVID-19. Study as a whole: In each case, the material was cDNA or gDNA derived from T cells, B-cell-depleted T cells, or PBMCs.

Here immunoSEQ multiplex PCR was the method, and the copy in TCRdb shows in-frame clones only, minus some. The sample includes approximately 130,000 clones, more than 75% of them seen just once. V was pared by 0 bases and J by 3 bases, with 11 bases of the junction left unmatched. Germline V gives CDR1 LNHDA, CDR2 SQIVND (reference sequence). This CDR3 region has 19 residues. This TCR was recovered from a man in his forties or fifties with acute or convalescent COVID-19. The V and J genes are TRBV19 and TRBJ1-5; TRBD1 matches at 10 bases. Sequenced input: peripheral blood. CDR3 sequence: CASSIDPRPGQGFNQPQHF. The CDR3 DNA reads TGTGCCAGTAGTATAGATCCGAGACCGGGACAGGGGTTCAATCAGCCCCAGCATTTT.